The text below deals with one TCR beta chain. These data are taken from a study of blood T cell repertoires in COVID-19. Data came from immunoSEQ multiplex PCR; TCRdb stores just in-frame clones and leaves some out. This table holds under 500,000 clones, around nine tenths found once. Germline CDR1 is LGHNT and CDR2 is FRNRAP. The CDR3 has 15 residues. V dropped 6 bases and J dropped 9; count of bases not matched to a gene: 11. The V and J genes are TRBV12-5 and TRBJ1-6, with TRBD1 matching over 7 bases. The TCR was taken from a woman under 30 with acute COVID-19. Sequences were obtained from PBMCs or T cells enriched from blood (not recorded which). Written as DNA, the CDR3 is TGTGCTAGTGGGACTTCTAGGGGGCACGGTTCACCCCTCCACTTT. The encoded protein is CASGTSRGHGSPLHF.